The T cell receptor beta chain under discussion was sequenced for a study of blood T cells in healthy people across ages. Per the germline V gene, CDR1 is LGHNA and CDR2 is YSLEER. CDR3 size: 18 residues. V shed 1 base and J 0 bases; nucleotides not matched to a gene: 4. A J-beta primer mix and a sample-barcoded 5' primer were used in a second PCR of about 7 to 12 cycles. From the 5' RACE reads, TCRdb called clonotypes with MiXCR, one entry per CDR3 protein. Found here are about 900,000 distinct CDR3 sequences, around 62% of them singletons; the top ten hold roughly 26%. Sequencing used blood. The receptor comes from a young man in good health. J is TRBJ1-6 and V is TRBV4-3, with 9 bases identical to TRBD1. Written as DNA, the CDR3 is TGCGCCAGCAGCCAAGGGGACAGGGCCAACTCCTATAATTCACCCCTCCACTTT. This gives the protein CASSQGDRANSYNSPLHF.